Included here is one TCR beta chain sequence, with context. CDR3 length: 12 residues. V dropped 8 bases and J dropped 1 base, with 8 bases sitting between them. Looked up from germline, CDR1 is MDHEN and CDR2 is SYDVKM. These data belong to a study of CD8 T cells in Susac syndrome. The overall study: The sequenced Susac syndrome patients included five or six who had clinically active disease and 8 or 9 who were in remission. Blood was drawn from patients with Susac syndrome. At that point, they were therapy-naive, on corticosteroids, or on intravenous immunoglobulin alone.

Sequencing of TCR beta was performed on blood CD8+ T cells and on blood CD4+ T cells. Random hexamers were used to reverse transcribe the RNA input (roughly 0.5 to 1 ug). Amplification of TCR beta CDR3 used immunoSEQ multiplex PCR across 54 Vbeta and 13 Jbeta. TCRdb reprocessed the immunoSEQ multiplex PCR reads with MiXCR, giving one entry per CDR3 protein. Of some 130,000 distinct CDR3 sequences in the sample, 95% were seen once. Sequencing input: CD8+ T cells from PBMCs. V usage is TRBV28 and J usage is TRBJ1-1, with D hard to call. The TCR was taken from a human donor with Susac syndrome. The CDR3 DNA reads TGTGCCAGCGAAAGAGGGAACACTGAAGCTTTCTTT. Protein sequence: CASERGNTEAFF.